The rows below give T cell receptor beta chains drawn from one sample of a study of early T cells in non-severe SARS-CoV-2 infection. One entry per CDR3 protein results from TCRdb running MiXCR on the 5' RACE reads. The sample records roughly 53,000 distinct CDR3 sequences, approximately 12% being singletons. Here the sequenced sample was whole blood, taken at baseline. These receptors all stem from an adult who was a healthcare worker with PCR-confirmed SARS-CoV-2 infection or an uninfected control (not recorded which). CDR3s include the opening cysteine and the closing phenylalanine or tryptophan.

CDR3aa: CASSQTGGYYEQYF; v_gene: TRBV3-1; len: 14
CDR3aa: CATSDLRTDTQYF; v_gene: TRBV24-1; len: 13
CDR3aa: CASSQDMTSGGAKNIQYF; v_gene: TRBV4-2; len: 18
CDR3aa: CASSVGPGERGGGQYF; v_gene: TRBV9; len: 16
CDR3aa: CASSYPWGVHEQYF; v_gene: TRBV6-2/TRBV6-3; len: 14
CDR3aa: CASSYTGSNQPQHF; v_gene: TRBV6-2/TRBV6-3; len: 14
CDR3aa: CASSLSELAKNIQYF; v_gene: TRBV7-9; len: 15
CDR3aa: CASSSRSSGKLETQYF; v_gene: TRBV11-2; len: 16
CDR3aa: CASSQVTPYEQYF; v_gene: TRBV14; len: 13
CDR3aa: CASSPGQANYGYTF; v_gene: TRBV28; len: 14
CDR3aa: CASSELGGTNNEQFF; v_gene: TRBV6-4; len: 15
CDR3aa: CASSLNIGGSSYNEQFF; v_gene: TRBV7-2; len: 17
CDR3aa: CATSDTIGTNTGELFF; v_gene: TRBV24-1; len: 16
CDR3aa: CASSMIDNEQFF; v_gene: TRBV19; len: 12
CDR3aa: CASSRDRGGDEQFF; v_gene: TRBV19; len: 14
CDR3aa: CASSYRGTDSPLHF; v_gene: TRBV5-6; len: 14
CDR3aa: CASSPGTAISGNTIYF; v_gene: TRBV5-5; len: 16
CDR3aa: CASRVLAGNEQFF; v_gene: TRBV10-2; len: 13
CDR3aa: CASSLQSFEHEQYF; v_gene: TRBV27; len: 14
CDR3aa: CASTAGGEYEQYF; v_gene: TRBV5-1; len: 13
CDR3aa: CSARIQGTNQPQHF; v_gene: TRBV20-1; len: 14
CDR3aa: CASRPTRNQPQHF; v_gene: TRBV28; len: 13
CDR3aa: CASSQDGQGYGETQYF; v_gene: TRBV4-1; len: 16
CDR3aa: CASRGPAGAAWGEQFF; v_gene: TRBV19; len: 16
CDR3aa: CASSDPTGRLGYEQYF; v_gene: TRBV5-4; len: 16
CDR3aa: CSGRGGVNEQFF; v_gene: TRBV29-1; len: 12
CDR3aa: CASSPASGTQETQYF; v_gene: TRBV18; len: 15
CDR3aa: CASSIGTDYEQYF; v_gene: TRBV7-2; len: 13
CDR3aa: CSANKGAGTKENEQFF; v_gene: TRBV20-1; len: 16
CDR3aa: CASSSYRGLETQYF; v_gene: TRBV7-9; len: 14
CDR3aa: CASSPMRSDTQYF; v_gene: TRBV7-2; len: 13